This T cell receptor (beta chain) was retrieved from a study of blood T cell repertoires in COVID-19. This CDR3 region has 14 residues. Germline-derived CDR1 and CDR2 are MDHEN and SYDVKM. Trimming took off 7 bases at V and 2 bases at J, with 14 bases between the two ends. As originally analysed: Estimated nucleated cell counts came from reference gene primer amplification. Repertoires were generated with immunoSEQ multiplex PCR, while TCRdb's copy carries only in-frame clones and drops some. The D gene and trimming were derived from the DNA, and the V and J assignments and clone size from that table. The sample holds some 290,000 clones; roughly 90% are singletons and the top ten take over 2%.

This chain connects TRBV28 to TRBJ1-1; maybe TRBD1 (5 bases). The clonotype originates from a woman aged 40 to 50 with acute COVID-19. Sequencing input: PBMCs or T cells enriched from blood (not recorded which). As DNA, the CDR3 is TGTGCCAGCATAAGTGGGGCCCTCAACACTGAAGCTTTCTTT. It encodes CASISGALNTEAFF.